This TCR beta chain was sequenced in a study of beta chain features in type 1 diabetes. Concerning this clone itself: Its antigen is currently unknown.

Sorting with CD45RO/CCR7/CD25/CD127/CD95/CD27 yielded naive, central memory, regulatory and stem-like memory CD4+ cells. The CDR3 length is 15 residues. Deletions cut 0 bases from V and 1 base from J, with 11 bases between. Germline-derived CDR1 and CDR2 are GTSNPN and SVGIG (reference sequence). Every isolated RNA sample was fully reverse transcribed, so sequencing captured expressed TCRB transcripts. Sequencing was performed with immunoSEQ multiplex PCR; in TCRdb, only in-frame clones are kept and a portion is missing. The table has 200,000 to 250,000 clones, 9.6% seen once; the top ten hold about 0.037%. Study findings and constraints: For patients and controls alike, PCR might favor shorter templates to the same degree.

Input material: naive CD4+ T cells from blood. This chain uses TRBV30 with TRBJ2-3; D is possibly TRBD2 (5 bases). The sequence derives from a young woman in good health. CDR3 DNA sequence: TGTGCCTGGAGTGTAGGAGGACTCCGCACAGATACGCAGTATTTT. This encodes CAWSVGGLRTDTQYF.